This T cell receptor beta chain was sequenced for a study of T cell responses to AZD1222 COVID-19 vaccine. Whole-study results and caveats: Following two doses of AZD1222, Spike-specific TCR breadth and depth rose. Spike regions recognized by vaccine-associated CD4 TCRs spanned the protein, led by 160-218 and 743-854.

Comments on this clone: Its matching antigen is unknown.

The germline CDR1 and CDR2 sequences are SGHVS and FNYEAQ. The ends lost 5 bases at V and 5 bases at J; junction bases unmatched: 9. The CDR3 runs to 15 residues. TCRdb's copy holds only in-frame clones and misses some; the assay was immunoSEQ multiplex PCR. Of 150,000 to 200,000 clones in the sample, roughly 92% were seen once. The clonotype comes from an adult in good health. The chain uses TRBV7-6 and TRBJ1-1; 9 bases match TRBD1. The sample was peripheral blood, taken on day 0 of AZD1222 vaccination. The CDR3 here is CASSPYTGGRTEAFF. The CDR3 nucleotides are TGTGCCAGCAGCCCATATACAGGGGGCAGGACTGAAGCTTTCTTT.